Below, 17 T cell receptor beta chains from the same sample are listed, as sequenced in a study of immune evolution from preneoplasia to lung adenocarcinoma (dated by TCRdb to the early 2020s). The library was made by the immunoSEQ multiplex PCR assay. Sourced from immuneACCESS, this table was stored by TCRdb with only in-frame sequences that have V and J called. A share of the clones is absent; for the studies checked, an unresolved V gene accounts for under half, and the remainder has no known explanation. This sample has approximately 4,500 clones in its table, and around 82% of those were observed once. The ten top clones hold more than 6.5% of the sample. The specimen sequenced was FFPE lung adenocarcinoma in situ tissue. Per the publication, the cell subset or site label means: preinvasive adenocarcinoma in situ (AIS). The source is a person aged 65-85 years with lung adenocarcinoma.

The chain has TRBV7-9 and TRBJ2-1; weak D call: TRBD1 (6 bases). Germline loops: CDR1 SEHNR, CDR2 FQNEAQ (reference sequence). V lost 5 bases, J lost 15 bases, and 17 bases lay in between. This CDR3 region has 12 residues. The CDR3 DNA reads TGTGCCAGCAGCCCCCCGGGACACCGCAGGTTCTTC. Its protein product is CASSPPGHRRFF.

CDR3 sequence: CASSDRVAGGSDTGELFF. CDR3 nucleotide sequence: TGTGCCAGCAGTGACCGGGTAGCGGGGGGATCGGACACCGGGGAGCTGTTTTTT. V and J are TRBV6-1 and TRBJ2-2; 10 nucleotides line up with TRBD2. Losses at the gene ends were 3 bases for V and 3 bases for J; bases not matched to a gene: 10. Germline CDR1 MNHNS, CDR2 SASEGT. The CDR3 is 18 residues long.

The J gene is TRBJ1-1, the V gene TRBV6-1; tentatively, D is TRBD1 (6 bases). V lost 5 bases and J 5 bases, leaving 15 bases between the germline ends. The CDR3 consists of 14 residues. CDR1 is MNHNS, CDR2 SASEGT, per germline. In DNA form, the CDR3 reads TGTGCCAGCAGTACAACAGGGACGAGTACTGAAGCTTTCTTT. This encodes CASSTTGTSTEAFF.

The V gene is TRBV6-1, the J gene TRBJ2-7, with D possibly called TRBD1 or TRBD2 (5 bases each). The germline CDR1 and CDR2 sequences are MNHNS and SASEGT. The CDR3 is 14 residues long. Trimming shortened V by 7 bases and J by 4 bases, and 17 bases separated the two germline ends. CDR3 sequence reads: CASNPVSGRYEQYF. The CDR3, as DNA: TGTGCCAGCAACCCAGTCTCAGGGAGATACGAGCAGTACTTC.

The J gene is TRBJ2-7, the V gene TRBV18; no clear D gene. Germline CDR1 is KGHSH and CDR2 is LQKENI. V was clipped by 0 bases and J by 2 bases, with 11 bases between them. The CDR3 is 15 amino acids. The CDR3 region is CASSPPSAPPYEQYF. In DNA form, the CDR3 reads TGTGCCAGCTCACCACCGTCTGCCCCCCCCTACGAGCAGTACTTC. The variable domain in full, with the rest retrieved from reference TRBV18 and TRBJ2-7, is NAGVMQNPRHLVRRRGQEARLRCSPMKGHSHVYWYRQLPEEGLKFMVYLQKENIIDESGMPKERFSAEFPKEGPSILRIQQVVRGDSAAYFCASSPPSAPPYEQYFGPGTRLTVT.

This clone has only one observation. Written as DNA, the CDR3 is TGTGCCAGTAGTAGCGGGGGGGCCGCAGATACGCAGTATTTT. As protein: CASSSGGAADTQYF. The chain couples TRBV19 to TRBJ2-3; 9 nucleotides match TRBD2. Germline-derived CDR1 and CDR2 are LNHDA and SQIVND (reference sequence). V shed 4 bases, J shed 4 bases, and the junction held 3 bases outside the gene matches. The length of the CDR3 is 14 residues.

The genes are TRBV5-1 and TRBJ1-1; D not resolved. The germline CDR1 and CDR2 sequences are SGHRS and YFSETQ. V was pared by 1 base and J by 11 bases, with 15 bases between. This CDR3 has 13 amino acids. The CDR3 DNA reads as TGCGCCAGCAGCTTGAGTTGGACCACGGGGGCTTTCTTT. Amino acid sequence: CASSLSWTTGAFF.

J is TRBJ1-1 and V is TRBV9; D gene unclear. V was clipped by 0 bases and J by 1 base, with 7 bases between them. CDR3 length: 14 residues. Germline CDR1 SGDLS, CDR2 YYNGEE. DNA for the CDR3: TGTGCCAGCAGCGTAGGGAGGGCGAACACTGAAGCTTTCTTT. Its translation: CASSVGRANTEAFF.

The V call is TRBV14, the J call TRBJ1-1; D is unclear. V shed 2 bases and J shed 3 bases, with 7 bases lying between them. This CDR3 has 13 amino acids. Germline lookup yields CDR1 SGHDN and CDR2 FVKESK. This chain's CDR3 is CASSQSGYTEAFF. CDR3 DNA sequence: TGTGCCAGCAGCCAATCGGGCTACACTGAAGCTTTCTTT.

The chain is built from TRBV2 and TRBJ1-1; TRBD1 might be the D (5 bases). Germline CDR1 reads SNHLY; CDR2 reads FYNNEI. Trimming removed 2 bases at V and 8 bases at J, with 12 bases between. The CDR3 runs to 13 residues. The CDR3 loop reads CASSELPRGEAFF. The DNA for the CDR3 is TGTGCCAGCAGTGAATTACCCCGGGGGGAAGCTTTCTTT.

J is TRBJ1-6 and V is TRBV11-3; no definite D call. V was shortened by 3 bases and J by 9 bases, with 12 bases between the two germline ends. The CDR3 is made up of 14 amino acids. Germline V gene lookup returns CDR1 SGHNT and CDR2 YENEEA. CDR3 region: CASSFSGTSSPLHF. CDR3 nucleotide sequence: TGTGCCAGCAGCTTCTCAGGAACGTCTTCACCCCTCCACTTT.

The chain is built from TRBV28 and TRBJ1-2; D ambiguous. CDR1 and CDR2 (germline): MDHEN, SYDVKM. Trimming took 10 bases from V and 6 from J, leaving 12 bases between them. The CDR3 is made up of 11 amino acids. CDR3 nucleotides: TGTGCCAACCTTACACCTGATGGCTACACCTTC. It codes for CANLTPDGYTF.

This clone was seen a handful of times. At one of its ends the junction is not consistent with the germline gene, which may arise from a read error. The chain carries TRBV7-7 and TRBJ2-2, with D unclear. The CDR3 sequence is 14 residues long. Germline loops: CDR1 SSHAT, CDR2 FNYEAQ (reference sequence). The CDR3: CASSLLDVTGELFF. In DNA form, the CDR3 reads TGTGCTAGCAGCTTACTGGACGTCACCGGGGAGCTGTTTTTT.

The chain has TRBV28 and TRBJ2-7; 10 bases map to TRBD2. This CDR3 contains 15 residues. The ends lost 6 bases at V and 1 base at J; junction bases unmatched: 6. CDR1 and CDR2 (germline): MDHEN, SYDVKM. The CDR3 region is CASSSLAGGSYEQYF. As DNA, the CDR3 is TGTGCCAGCAGCTCCTTAGCGGGAGGATCCTACGAGCAGTACTTC.

This clone is large in the sample. The V call is TRBV2, the J call TRBJ1-1, with D unclear. Looked up from germline, CDR1 is SNHLY and CDR2 is FYNNEI. The germline V and J ends were trimmed by 4 bases and 4 bases, with 10 bases remaining between them. The CDR3 runs 13 residues. Here the CDR3 DNA reads TGTGCCAGCAGTGTTACCGATGGCACTGAAGCTTTCTTT. It translates to CASSVTDGTEAFF.

This chain links TRBV27 with TRBJ2-1, with TRBD1 matching 8 bases. CDR3 length: 13 amino acids. Losses at the gene ends were 8 bases for V and 6 bases for J; bases not matched to a gene: 6. CDR1 MNHEY and CDR2 SMNVEV come from the germline V gene (reference sequence). As DNA, the CDR3 is TGTGCCAGCTCACTCAGGGGGCTCAATGAGCAGTTCTTC. Amino acids: CASSLRGLNEQFF.

V gene TRBV5-1 combines with J gene TRBJ2-1; D remains ambiguous. The germline CDR1 and CDR2 sequences are SGHRS and YFSETQ. Deletions cut 6 bases from V and 7 bases from J, with 17 bases between. The CDR3 has 14 amino acids. The CDR3 region has the DNA TGCGCCAGCACCAGCCTTCCGGGCCCTAATGAGCAGTTCTTC. Translated, it gives CASTSLPGPNEQFF.